The rows below give T cell receptor beta chains drawn from one sample of a study of cytomegalovirus exposure and HLA in healthy donors. Generated by immunoSEQ multiplex PCR, the TCRdb table keeps only in-frame clones and is missing some. The table lists about 190,000 clones, more than 75% of them singletons. Source material: PBMCs. Source of these receptors: a woman aged 50 to 65 in good health and CMV-seronegative. CDR3s include the opening cysteine and the closing phenylalanine or tryptophan. The D gene is left open where the match is weak. Expanded clones get a size class; other rows say once, few or many, or leave the size out.

abundance,v_gene,j_gene,d_gene,CDR3nt,CDR3aa
-,TRBV2,TRBJ1-5,TRBD1,TGTGCCAGCAGTCTCGGACAGGGCGGTCAGCCCCAGCATTTT,CASSLGQGGQPQHF
-,TRBV28,TRBJ2-3,TRBD2,TGTGCCAGCAGCGGTGTGGTGATAGCGGGACGGGGAGATACGCAGTATTTT,CASSGVVIAGRGDTQYF
few,TRBV5-6,TRBJ2-5,-,TGTGCCAGCTATGGACAGCGTGGTAGGGAGACCCAGTACTTC,CASYGQRGRETQYF
-,TRBV6-1,TRBJ1-5,TRBD1,TGTGCCAGCAGTGAAGCGTCCGGGACAGGGCATCAGCCCCAGCATTTT,CASSEASGTGHQPQHF
-,TRBV27,TRBJ1-1,-,TGTGCCAGCAGTCCGACTGAAAGGGGTTTGTCTACTGAAGCTTTCTTT,CASSPTERGLSTEAFF
-,TRBV6-1,TRBJ2-7,TRBD1,TGTGCCAGCAGCCGGGACAGATCCTACGAGCAGTACTTC,CASSRDRSYEQYF
-,TRBV21-1,TRBJ2-5,-,TGTGCCAGCAGCAAACTGTGGGAGGCGGAAATCCAAGAGACCCAGTACTTC,CASSKLWEAEIQETQYF
once,TRBV7-9,TRBJ2-2,-,TGTGCCAGCAGCCCGAGGCCGGACGGGGAGCTGTTTTTT,CASSPRPDGELFF
-,TRBV5-1,TRBJ2-1,TRBD1,TGCGCCAGCAGCGCATCCGGGACAGGGGTTAATGAGCAGTTCTTC,CASSASGTGVNEQFF
-,TRBV28,TRBJ1-2,-,TGTGCCAGCAGTTTGTTTCGAAGGGGTGGCTACACCTTC,CASSLFRRGGYTF
-,TRBV6-6,TRBJ2-3,-,TGTGCCAGCATATCGGGGGGCAGTGGGGGTACGCAGTATTTT,CASISGGSGGTQYF
-,TRBV28,TRBJ2-1,TRBD2,TGTGCCAGCAGTTTAGCGGGAGGGCCCATCAATGAGCAGTTCTTC,CASSLAGGPINEQFF
-,TRBV7-9,TRBJ1-5,TRBD1,TGTGCCAGCAGCAAGACAGGGGGCACTCAGCCCCAGCATTTT,CASSKTGGTQPQHF
few,TRBV4-3,TRBJ2-1,-,TGCGCCAGCAGCCAAGGCAGACGAGGAACGGCTGAGCAGTTCTTC,CASSQGRRGTAEQFF
-,TRBV5-6,TRBJ1-6,-,TGTGCCAGCAGCTTGAGGACAGTCACCCCGCCACCCCTCCACTTT,CASSLRTVTPPPLHF
-,TRBV10-3,TRBJ1-1,-,TGTGCCATCAGTGAGTCAAGACAGATGAACACTGAAGCTTTCTTT,CAISESRQMNTEAFF
-,TRBV6-5,TRBJ2-4,-,TGTGCCAGCAGTTACAGGGGAGGCCCCTTTAAAAACATTCAGTACTTC,CASSYRGGPFKNIQYF
-,TRBV28,TRBJ1-4,TRBD1,TGTGCCAGCAGTTCACCCGGGACAGGGGGGATGAAACTGTTTTTT,CASSSPGTGGMKLFF
-,TRBV18,TRBJ2-2,-,TGTGCCAGCTCACCGGACAGGAACACCGGGGAGCTGTTTTTT,CASSPDRNTGELFF
-,TRBV5-1,TRBJ2-3,TRBD1,TGCGCCAGCAGCTCCGGGACAGGGCGGAATACGCAGTATTTT,CASSSGTGRNTQYF
-,TRBV6-1,TRBJ2-2,TRBD2,TGTATAAGCGGGAGAGGGACCGGGGAGCTGTTTTTT,CISGRGTGELFF
-,TRBV19,TRBJ1-5,-,TGTGCCAGTAGTATAGTGGCTAATCAGCCCCAGCATTTT,CASSIVANQPQHF
-,TRBV2,TRBJ1-2,-,TGTGCCAGCTGGTTTAAGGGTCGAGGGGGCTACACCTTC,CASWFKGRGGYTF
once,TRBV4-1,TRBJ2-5,-,TGCGCCAGCAGCCAAGCAGAGACAGGAGTAGAGACCCAGTACTTC,CASSQAETGVETQYF
-,TRBV5-8,TRBJ1-2,-,TGTGCCAGCAGCTTGGCCCTCACTGCTGTACCTAACTATGGCTACACCTTC,CASSLALTAVPNYGYTF
-,TRBV6-5,TRBJ1-1,TRBD1,TGTGCCAGCAGCCGACAGGGAAGTCGAACTGAAGCTTTCTTT,CASSRQGSRTEAFF
-,TRBV7-2,TRBJ2-7,-,TGTGCCAGCAGTTCCTTCTACGAGCAGTACTTC,CASSSFYEQYF
-,TRBV6-5,TRBJ2-5,TRBD1,TGTGCCAGCAGTTACTCGAGACAGGGGGGAGAGACCCAGTACTTC,CASSYSRQGGETQYF
-,TRBV29-1,TRBJ2-1,TRBD2,TGCAGCGTCGGCGGGCTAGCGGGAGGCCCTAGCTCCTACAATGAGCAGTTCTTC,CSVGGLAGGPSSYNEQFF
few,TRBV6-6,TRBJ2-7,-,TGTGCCAGCAGTGGGGACTTCACCTACGAGCAGTACTTC,CASSGDFTYEQYF
-,TRBV7-2,TRBJ1-1,TRBD1,TGTGCCAGCAGCTCTCGGGACAGGGGGGACACTGAAGCTTTCTTT,CASSSRDRGDTEAFF
-,TRBV7-3,TRBJ1-1,TRBD1,TGTGCCGGCAGCTTAACAGGGGAAGGCACTGAAGCTTTCTTT,CAGSLTGEGTEAFF
-,TRBV5-8,TRBJ1-4,TRBD1,TGTGCCAGCAGCTTCCAGGGGGCAGCACGCGAAAAACTGTTTTTT,CASSFQGAAREKLFF
-,TRBV5-6,TRBJ1-6,TRBD1,TGTGCCAGCAGCTTGGCGGACAGGGGCCCACCCCTCCACTTT,CASSLADRGPPLHF
few,TRBV5-1,TRBJ1-1,-,TGCGCCAGCAGCGCGGACATTCACACTGAAGCTTTCTTT,CASSADIHTEAFF
-,TRBV7-8,TRBJ1-3,TRBD1,TGTGCCAGCAGCACACGGGACAGGAGCTCTGGAAACACCATATATTTT,CASSTRDRSSGNTIYF
-,TRBV5-6,TRBJ2-3,-,TGTGCCAGCAGCTTGGGCCTACTCAACACAGATACGCAGTATTTT,CASSLGLLNTDTQYF
-,TRBV9,TRBJ2-1,TRBD2,TGTGCCAGCAGCGTATTCGGCGGGGGGGCCTACAATGAGCAGTTCTTC,CASSVFGGGAYNEQFF
-,TRBV29-1,TRBJ1-1,-,TGCAGCGTCCGGGGGGCGGGGAACACTGAAGCTTTCTTT,CSVRGAGNTEAFF
-,TRBV14,TRBJ2-5,-,TGTGCCAGCAGCCAAGACGGAGAGACCCAGTACTTC,CASSQDGETQYF
-,TRBV7-9,TRBJ1-2,-,TGTGCCAGCAGTGGGAGGGACTATGGCTACACCTTC,CASSGRDYGYTF
-,TRBV30,TRBJ1-6,-,TGTGCCTGGAGTGTAAGGGGCAGTAATTCACCCCTCCACTTT,CAWSVRGSNSPLHF
-,TRBV4-2,TRBJ2-1,TRBD2,TGTGCCAGCAGCCAGAGGACTAGCGGGAGAAATGATGAGCAGTTCTTC,CASSQRTSGRNDEQFF
few,TRBV2,TRBJ2-6,TRBD2,TGTGCCAGCAGCCTGCGGGAGGGGGTCTCTGGGGCCAACGTCCTGACTTTC,CASSLREGVSGANVLTF
-,TRBV19,TRBJ2-3,-,TGTGCCAGCAGTAGGAGGGACCGATCTAGCACAGATACGCAGTATTTT,CASSRRDRSSTDTQYF
-,TRBV7-9,TRBJ1-2,TRBD1,TGTGCCAGCAGCTTAAAGGAGGGGGCCAATGGCTACACCTTC,CASSLKEGANGYTF
-,TRBV28,TRBJ1-1,-,TGTGCCAGCAGTCCCACACCGAACACTGAAGCTTTCTTT,CASSPTPNTEAFF